The subject of this entry is one T cell receptor beta chain. This CDR3 has 14 amino acids. V shed 8 bases and J 5 bases; nucleotides not matched to a gene: 12. Germline V lookup: CDR1 SQVTM, CDR2 ANQGSEA. This specimen belongs to a study of blood T cell repertoires in COVID-19. Study-wide context: The study drew acute and convalescent COVID-19 samples from the United States, Italy and Spain. Sources were T cells, B-cell-depleted T cells, or PBMCs; the material itself was cDNA or gDNA.

In the study's own analysis: Estimation of nucleated cell counts relied on the amplification of reference gene primers. TCRdb's copy holds only in-frame clones and misses some; the assay was immunoSEQ multiplex PCR. V and J calls and clone size come straight from that table; D and trimming were deduced from the DNA. The profile shows over 300,000 clones, about 86% of them singletons. Sequencing was done on a sample of peripheral blood. This clonotype was obtained from a woman between 45 and 60 years old with acute or convalescent COVID-19. This chain uses TRBV29-1 with TRBJ2-1, with 7 bases that match TRBD2. The CDR3 bases are TGCAGCAATACCGGGACTACCCCCGACAATGAGCAGTTCTTC. It specifies CSNTGTTPDNEQFF.